The 26 T cell receptor beta chains given below trace back to one sample, sequenced in a study of blood T cell repertoires in COVID-19. Assay: immunoSEQ multiplex PCR; the TCRdb copy retains only in-frame clones and omits some. Among 230,000 or so clones listed, 70% to 85% were seen once. Sequenced: peripheral blood. These receptors all come from a woman in her thirties or forties who had recovered from COVID-19.

The gene calls are TRBV6-5 and TRBJ1-5; possible D gene TRBD1, 6 bases. This CDR3 region has 12 residues. CDR1 and CDR2 (germline): MNHEY, SVGAGI. V dropped 5 bases and J dropped 7 bases, with 9 bases sitting between them. The CDR3 loop reads CASSTGYQPQHF. The CDR3 nucleotides read TGTGCCAGCAGTACAGGGTACCAGCCCCAGCATTTT.

The chain employs TRBV7-2 and TRBJ1-2; tentative D call: TRBD1 (5 bases). The CDR3 runs 16 residues. Germline lookup yields CDR1 SGHTA and CDR2 FQGNSA. The ends were cut back, 0 bases at V and 4 bases at J, with 15 bases in the middle. CDR3 region: CASSLAPKGQTYGYTF. The CDR3 bases are TGTGCCAGCAGCTTAGCGCCTAAGGGGCAGACCTATGGCTACACCTTC.

The genes are TRBV27 and TRBJ2-2, with 8 bases matching TRBD2. Germline V lookup: CDR1 MNHEY, CDR2 SMNVEV (reference sequence). CDR3 length: 18 amino acids. Germline trimming cut 5 bases from V and 0 bases from J; bases unmatched to any gene: 11. The CDR3 sequence is CASSQGLVSSANTGELFF. The CDR3 DNA follows: TGTGCCAGCAGTCAGGGACTAGTGTCTTCCGCGAACACCGGGGAGCTGTTTTTT.

CDR3 DNA: TGTGCCAGCAGGACAGGGGGAGGCGGGGAGCTGTTTTTT. It translates to CASRTGGGGELFF. This sequence joins TRBV5-5 and TRBJ2-2, with 9 bases aligning to TRBD1. With 5 bases clipped from V and 7 bases from J, the junction kept 3 bases outside the gene matches. The CDR3 has 13 residues. Germline V gene sequence: CDR1 SGHKS, CDR2 YYEKEE (reference sequence).

V gene TRBV4-3 combines with J gene TRBJ2-7; 9 bases are shared with TRBD1. The CDR3 extends over 16 amino acids. Per the germline V gene, CDR1 is LGHNA and CDR2 is YSLEER. Trimming took 4 bases from V and 5 from J; bases not matched to a gene: 12. CDR3 in amino acids: CASSPGAGTGNDEQYF. For the CDR3, the DNA is TGCGCCAGCAGCCCCGGCGCCGGGACAGGGAACGACGAGCAGTACTTC.

This chain connects TRBV5-4 to TRBJ2-2, with TRBD1 matching over 8 bases. CDR1 SGHNT and CDR2 YYREEE come from the germline V gene (reference sequence). There are 16 residues in the CDR3. V gave up 5 bases and J gave up 6 bases; unmatched junction bases: 12. In nucleotides, the CDR3 is TGTGCCAGCAGTTTAAACCCGGGACAGGTGGCCGGGGAGCTGTTTTTT. It specifies CASSLNPGQVAGELFF.

The chain employs TRBV5-1 and TRBJ2-2, with 9 bases that match TRBD2. Germline CDR1 is SGHRS and CDR2 is YFSETQ. V lost 5 bases and J lost 2; bases outside the gene matches: 7. This CDR3 is 16 amino acids long. CDR3 amino acids: CASRGLAGPNTGELFF. The CDR3 DNA follows: TGCGCCAGCAGAGGGCTAGCGGGACCCAACACCGGGGAGCTGTTTTTT.

This clone has only one observation. The V gene is TRBV27, the J gene TRBJ2-7, with D possibly matching TRBD2 (6 bases). The V end was cut by 3 bases, the J end by 8 bases, with 8 bases between. In germline, CDR1 is MNHEY, CDR2 SMNVEV (reference sequence). The CDR3 consists of 11 residues. In DNA form, the CDR3 reads TGTGCCAGCAGTTTTGGAGGGAAGCAGTACTTC. It is translated as CASSFGGKQYF.

The chain couples TRBV9 to TRBJ2-7, with D maybe TRBD2 (5 bases). Trimming removed 4 bases from V and 10 bases from J, with 18 bases in between. Germline V gene sequence: CDR1 SGDLS, CDR2 YYNGEE. The CDR3 spans 13 residues. The CDR3 region is CASSPMNTGFQYF. The CDR3 nucleotides read TGTGCCAGCAGCCCCATGAATACGGGATTCCAGTACTTC.

This chain links TRBV18 with TRBJ1-1; a weak D match, TRBD1 (5 bases). Germline CDR1 and CDR2: KGHSH and LQKENI. There are 15 residues in the CDR3. The V end lost 0 bases, the J end lost 3 bases, and 11 bases lay between the germline ends. The CDR3 spells CASSPPDRGDTEAFF. The DNA for the CDR3 is TGTGCCAGCTCACCACCGGACCGGGGGGACACTGAAGCTTTCTTT.

This clone was recorded a few times. The rearrangement joins TRBV5-1 to TRBJ1-2; perhaps TRBD1 as D (6 bases). Trimming pared 5 bases from V and 7 bases from J, leaving 18 bases between. The CDR3 extends over 14 amino acids. Germline-derived CDR1 and CDR2 are SGHRS and YFSETQ. CDR3 in amino acids: CASRPPGGAGGYTF. CDR3 nucleotide sequence: TGCGCCAGCAGACCTCCTGGGGGGGCAGGTGGCTACACCTTC.

This clone has just one count. This chain uses TRBV2 with TRBJ2-5; D possibly corresponds to TRBD1 (5 bases). The V gene's germline CDR1 is SNHLY and CDR2 FYNNEI. V lost 5 bases to trimming and J lost 1 base, with 11 bases between them. This CDR3 spans 14 amino acids. The CDR3 loop reads CASSTRQIQETQYF. The CDR3 coding sequence is TGTGCCAGCAGTACCCGACAGATCCAAGAGACCCAGTACTTC.

The genes are TRBV5-4 and TRBJ2-5, with 9 bases that match TRBD1. V was clipped by 0 bases and J by 2 bases; unmatched bases: 2. Looked up from germline, CDR1 is SGHNT and CDR2 is YYREEE (reference sequence). The CDR3 spans 15 residues. CDR3 sequence reads: CASSLAGTGQETQYF. In DNA, the CDR3 is TGTGCCAGCAGCTTGGCAGGGACAGGGCAAGAGACCCAGTACTTC.

This rearrangement joins TRBV9 to TRBJ2-7, with D possibly TRBD2 on 6 matching bases. V dropped 4 bases and J dropped 3 bases, with 14 bases sitting between them. There are 14 residues in the CDR3. Per germline, CDR1 SGDLS and CDR2 YYNGEE. The CDR3 DNA sequence: TGTGCCAGCAGCCCCGAAGGAGGGAACTACGAGCAGTACTTC. Residues: CASSPEGGNYEQYF. Based on the CDR3 plus reference TRBV9 and TRBJ2-7, the full variable domain is DSGVTQTPKHLITATGQRVTLRCSPRSGDLSVYWYQQSLDQGLQFLIQYYNGEERAKGNILERFSAQQFPDLHSELNLSSLELGDSALYFCASSPEGGNYEQYFGPGTRLTVT.

The chain couples TRBV12-3 or TRBV12-4 to TRBJ1-2; no clear D. The CDR3 length is 11 residues. The V end lost 3 bases, the J end lost 6 bases, and 5 bases lay between the germline ends. CDR3 sequence reads: CASSFSHGYTF. CDR3 bases: TGTGCCAGCAGTTTTAGCCATGGCTACACCTTC.

The chain couples TRBV7-9 to TRBJ2-7; 7 positions match TRBD1. Unmatched junction bases numbered 4, after V lost 5 bases and J lost 3 bases. The CDR3 consists of 13 residues. Germline loops: CDR1 SEHNR, CDR2 FQNEAQ (reference sequence). CDR3 region: CASSPGQIYEQYF. The DNA of the CDR3 is TGTGCCAGCAGCCCGGGACAGATCTACGAGCAGTACTTC.

The chain couples TRBV7-9 to TRBJ1-4; D call uncertain. From germline, CDR1 is SEHNR and CDR2 FQNEAQ (reference sequence). Trimming cost V 2 bases and J 7 bases, with 14 bases left between them. The CDR3 contains 15 residues. The DNA of the CDR3 is TGTGCCAGCAGCTTATTGTCGGTCGGAGGTGAAAAACTGTTTTTT. It translates to CASSLLSVGGEKLFF. The full variable domain, rest sourced from reference TRBV7-9 and TRBJ1-4, is DTGVSQNPRHKITKRGQNVTFRCDPISEHNRLYWYRQTLGQGPEFLTYFQNEAQLEKSRLLSDRFSAERPKGSFSTLEIQRTEQGDSAMYLCASSLLSVGGEKLFFGSGTQLSVL.

The V and J genes are TRBV7-8 and TRBJ1-4; D gene ambiguous. The germline V gene has CDR1 SGHVS and CDR2 FQNEAQ. V lost 5 bases, J lost 0 bases, and 10 bases lay in between. This CDR3 is 15 amino acids long. CDR3 in amino acids: CASSDPGSTNEKLFF. The CDR3 DNA reads TGTGCCAGCAGCGACCCAGGTTCAACTAATGAAAAACTGTTTTTT.

The gene calls are TRBV6-5 and TRBJ1-6; D perhaps matches TRBD1 (6 bases). CDR1 MNHEY and CDR2 SVGAGI come from the germline V gene. V lost 6 bases to trimming and J lost 14 bases, with 17 bases between them. The CDR3 contains 13 residues. The CDR3 DNA sequence: TGTGCCAGCAGATCGGACGGACAGAGAACCCTCCACTTT. Translating it yields CASRSDGQRTLHF.

The chain joins TRBV3-1 (or the pseudogene TRBV3-2) to TRBJ2-7, with 9 nucleotides matching TRBD1. Germline V gives CDR1 LGHDT, CDR2 YNNKEL (reference sequence). V lost 4 bases to trimming and J lost 3 bases; unmatched junction nucleotides: 16. The CDR3 is 18 residues long. The CDR3 spells CASSPKRGTGSLNYEQYF. DNA for the CDR3: TGTGCCAGCAGCCCCAAACGCGGGACAGGGTCATTAAACTACGAGCAGTACTTC.

V usage is TRBV5-1 and J usage is TRBJ2-5; 9 bases map to TRBD2. The CDR3 runs to 15 residues. CDR1 is SGHRS and CDR2 is YFSETQ in the germline V gene. The V gene end was trimmed by 2 bases and the J gene end by 0 bases; junction bases not matched to a gene: 2. DNA for the CDR3: TGCGCCAGCAGCTTCCTAGCGGGGTACCAAGAGACCCAGTACTTC. This translates into CASSFLAGYQETQYF.

Only a few counts were recorded for this clone. The chain joins TRBV19 to TRBJ2-1, with D perhaps TRBD2 (5 bases). Trimming cost V 6 bases and J 10 bases, with 16 bases left between them. CDR1 is LNHDA, CDR2 SQIVND, per germline (reference sequence). This CDR3 has 13 amino acids. The CDR3, as DNA: TGTGCCAGTAGGCGGGTCCAAGGATACGAGCAGTTCTTC. Translated: CASRRVQGYEQFF. Based on the CDR3 plus reference TRBV19 and TRBJ2-1, the full variable domain is DGGITQSPKYLFRKEGQNVTLSCEQNLNHDAMYWYRQDPGQGLRLIYYSQIVNDFQKGDIAEGYSVSREKKESFPLTVTSAQKNPTAFYLCASRRVQGYEQFFGPGTRLTVL.

The chain couples TRBV11-2 to TRBJ2-1, with a weak D call TRBD1 (5 bases). CDR1 and CDR2 (germline): SGHAT, FQNNGV. The V end was cut by 5 bases, the J end by 4 bases, with 18 bases between. This CDR3 region has 16 residues. Here the CDR3 DNA reads TGTGCCAGCAGCCCTGAAATCAGGGCCACTTACAATGAGCAGTTCTTC. This gives the protein CASSPEIRATYNEQFF.

The chain has TRBV7-2 and TRBJ2-7; D perhaps matches TRBD1 (5 bases). The CDR3 sequence is 16 residues long. Trimming removed 5 bases from V and 3 bases from J, with 20 bases in between. Germline values: CDR1 SGHTA, CDR2 FQGNSA. The CDR3 DNA reads TGTGCCAGCAGCCCCAAGACGGCAGGGATGATCTACGAGCAGTACTTC. It specifies CASSPKTAGMIYEQYF.

The CDR3 protein is CASSLYAGNNEQFF. CDR3 in DNA: TGTGCCAGCAGCTTATATGCGGGGAACAATGAGCAGTTCTTC. The chain joins TRBV7-2 to TRBJ2-1; D might be TRBD2 (6 bases). V was pared by 2 bases and J by 5 bases, with 10 bases between. CDR3 size: 14 residues. Germline-derived CDR1 and CDR2 are SGHTA and FQGNSA.

This sequence joins TRBV19 and TRBJ2-5; 14 positions agree with TRBD2. CDR1 and CDR2 (germline): LNHDA, SQIVND (reference sequence). The junction had 8 bases not matched to a gene; V was cut back by 5 bases and J by 0 bases. This CDR3 contains 18 residues. The CDR3 sequence: CASSGGLAGGQYQETQYF. The CDR3 region has the DNA TGTGCCAGTAGTGGAGGACTAGCGGGGGGCCAGTACCAAGAGACCCAGTACTTC.